This TCR beta chain is from a study of T cells in localized non-small cell lung cancer (TCRdb year 2020). Regarding the research as a whole: T cell repertoires of about 230 early-stage NSCLC patients were analyzed, with tumors being compared against uninvolved tumor-adjacent lungs. The cohort consisted of 236 treatment-naive NSCLC patients whose localized lung tumors had been resected. NSCLC patients had a mean age of roughly 66 years, and 120 to 150 were male and about 110 female.

This clone was observed a few times. Its specific antigen is unknown. At one of its ends the junction is not consistent with the germline gene, which may arise from a read error. At diagnosis, peripheral blood, uninvolved tumor-adjacent lung and tumor were collected and were preserved as a mix of fresh-frozen and FFPE material. Blood samples were analyzed as peripheral blood mononuclear cells for TCR repertoire profiling. The paper's findings and limits, for the study overall: Higher T cell density in blood was associated with longer overall survival, whereas higher clonality in adjacent lung was associated with shorter survival. Of the top 100 tumor clones, a median of approximately 60 were detected in paired uninvolved adjacent lung; roughly 26 were also among that lung's top 100. Because of the exploratory design, TCR variables were selected using unadjusted p-values without false-discovery rate correction. Because multi-region tumor sequencing was not performed, intratumor heterogeneity could not be ruled out. The highest T cell clonality was observed in uninvolved tumor-adjacent lung, where clonality exceeded that of tumor, suggesting that antigenic responses were more focused in uninvolved tumor-adjacent lung.

The immunoSEQ Assay was used to sequence TCR beta CDR3 regions from DNA. The original methods were these. T cell density was computed as TCR beta template counts normalized to usable DNA estimated by amplifying housekeeping genes. Richness was estimated using the preseqR package, with extrapolation to 400,000 templates for PBMC samples and to 120,000 templates for tissue samples. Clonality was defined as one minus Pielou's evenness. Tissue-enriched TCRs were identified by differential abundance testing using productive amino-acid clonotypes, minimum total count 5 and alpha 0.1. The Jaccard Index and the Morisita Overlap Index were used to measure repertoire overlap between compartments. TCR beta CDR3s were clustered by GLIPH together with public tetramer-defined viral CDR3s, and at least three viral sequences plus V-gene enrichment were required for viral motifs. TCRdb stores this immuneACCESS table with in-frame sequences only. Part of the clones is absent; in the studies checked, under half of the shortfall reflects unresolved V genes, and no reason is known for the rest. V and J calls and clone size are those listed in that table; D and trimming were worked out from the DNA. The sample includes tens of thousands of clones, with approximately 86% observed a single time. The top ten constitute about 20% of the sample.

The CDR3 runs 15 residues from the cysteine to the phenylalanine. The read is trimmed to its CDR3 DNA, 45 bases read in frame from base 1. CDR1 and CDR2 (LNHDA, SQIVND) derive from the germline V gene (reference sequence). The sequence links TRBV19 to TRBJ1-3; no D gene can be assigned with confidence. This sample comprised PBMCs, obtained before any cancer treatment. This TCR derives from a man aged 40-75 years with stage II squamous cell lung carcinoma. The DNA reads as follows: TGTGCCAGTAGTTTAGAGATCTATTCTGGAAACACCATATATTTT. Its coded protein is CASSLEIYSGNTIYF.